One and the same sample provided the 28 T cell receptor beta chains below, sequenced in a study of tumour-infiltrating T cells in Burkitt lymphoma. The table came from immunoSEQ multiplex PCR; TCRdb's copy has only in-frame clones and leaves some out. The sample contains 5,000 or so clones, 24% of which appear only once. The sequenced sample consisted of tumor tissue. These receptors were collected from a human donor with diffuse large B-cell lymphoma.

The rearrangement joins TRBV11-3 to TRBJ2-2; 11 bases align to TRBD2. From germline, CDR1 is SGHNT and CDR2 YENEEA. Trimming at V came to 5 bases and at J to 0 bases, leaving 8 bases not matched to a gene. This CDR3 spans 18 amino acids. CDR3 region: CASSPGLAGGPNTGELFF. For the CDR3, the DNA is TGTGCCAGCAGCCCCGGGCTAGCGGGAGGACCGAACACCGGGGAGCTGTTTTTT.

The chain uses TRBV10-2 and TRBJ2-5; tentative D call: TRBD1 (6 bases). CDR3 length: 14 amino acids. The V gene lost 5 bases and the J gene lost 2 bases, with 12 bases spanning the gap. Germline V gives CDR1 WSHSY, CDR2 SAAADI. Here the CDR3 DNA reads TGCGCCAGCAGTAGTGACAGGTGGCAAGAGACCCAGTACTTC. This codes for CASSSDRWQETQYF.

This clone was seen only a few times. The rearrangement uses TRBV5-1 and TRBJ2-6; the D gene is possibly TRBD1 (5 bases). Germline-derived CDR1 and CDR2 are SGHRS and YFSETQ. The V end lost 0 bases, the J end lost 4 bases, and 8 bases lay between the germline ends. The CDR3 has 15 residues. DNA for the CDR3: TGCGCCAGCAGCTTGGACAGGCCCGGGGCCAACGTCCTGACTTTC. Translated, it gives CASSLDRPGANVLTF.

This clone has a handful of counts. CDR3 region: CASSLDAPGGRSTGELFF. CDR3 nucleotides: TGTGCCAGCAGCTTAGACGCCCCGGGCGGGAGGTCCACCGGGGAGCTGTTTTTT. The rearrangement uses TRBV7-2 and TRBJ2-2; 8 bases line up with TRBD2. The CDR3 is 18 amino acids. Germline loops: CDR1 SGHTA, CDR2 FQGNSA. Trimming took 1 base from V and 4 from J; bases not matched to a gene: 11.

The chain recombines TRBV15 with TRBJ2-7; D may be TRBD2 (7 bases). Looked up from germline, CDR1 is LNHNV and CDR2 is YYDKDF (reference sequence). There are 15 residues in the CDR3. V shed 0 bases and J shed 5 bases, with 14 bases lying between them. CDR3 coding DNA: TGTGCCACCAGCAGAGATCGGGGGGCGGTGAACGAGCAGTACTTC. It encodes CATSRDRGAVNEQYF.

This sequence joins TRBV30 and TRBJ1-6; 8 bases map to TRBD1. V gave up 7 bases and J gave up 6 bases; unmatched junction bases: 11. CDR1 is GTSNPN, CDR2 SVGIG, per germline (reference sequence). This CDR3 region has 15 residues. In nucleotides, the CDR3 is TGTGCCTTTCAACGGCCGGGACAGGTTAATTCACCCCTCCACTTT. This translates into CAFQRPGQVNSPLHF.

The chain couples TRBV7-2 to TRBJ2-5; D is perhaps TRBD2 (5 bases). The V gene lost 5 bases and the J gene lost 6 bases, with 10 bases spanning the gap. CDR1 and CDR2 (germline): SGHTA, FQGNSA. The CDR3 runs to 12 residues. CDR3 nucleotides: TGTGCCAGCAGCGACTATGGACAGACCCAGTACTTC. Its translation: CASSDYGQTQYF.

The rearrangement links TRBV5-1 to TRBJ2-1; 7 nucleotides line up with TRBD2. Germline CDR1 SGHRS, CDR2 YFSETQ. CDR3 length equals 14 residues. V gave up 6 bases and J gave up 5 bases; unmatched junction bases: 8. Written as DNA, the CDR3 is TGCGCCAGCAACAACCCCGGGACTAACAATGAGCAGTTCTTC. Translation: CASNNPGTNNEQFF.

This clone has more than one count but fewer than ten. The chain has TRBV7-9 and TRBJ2-7; D is perhaps TRBD1 (6 bases). This CDR3 spans 15 amino acids. Germline-derived CDR1 and CDR2 are SEHNR and FQNEAQ (reference sequence). Trimming cost V 6 bases and J 3 bases, with 18 bases left between them. As DNA, the CDR3 is TGTGCCAGCAGTTCGAGGACAGCGACCCTCTACGAGCAGTACTTC. Amino acids: CASSSRTATLYEQYF.

V and J are TRBV4-2 and TRBJ2-1, with D possibly TRBD2 on 5 matching bases. Germline CDR1 is LGHNA and CDR2 is YNFKEQ. This CDR3 comprises 16 residues. The V and J ends lost 4 bases and 7 bases respectively, with 20 bases between them. CDR3 sequence (DNA): TGTGCCAGCAGCCCGTTGGTAGCGAACATGGGGAATGAGCAGTTCTTC. Amino acid sequence: CASSPLVANMGNEQFF.

This clone was counted only a few times. This chain links TRBV19 with TRBJ1-1; D unresolved. Germline V CDR1 and CDR2: LNHDA, SQIVND (reference sequence). V lost 2 bases to trimming and J lost 3 bases, with 7 bases between them. This CDR3 is 13 amino acids long. CDR3 loop: CASSIIEDTEAFF. The CDR3 coding sequence is TGTGCCAGTAGTATAATCGAGGACACTGAAGCTTTCTTT.

The rearrangement links TRBV5-1 to TRBJ1-1; perhaps TRBD1 as D (6 bases). The CDR3 runs 12 residues. Trimming removed 4 bases from V and 7 bases from J, with 11 bases in between. Germline-derived CDR1 and CDR2 are SGHRS and YFSETQ. The CDR3 DNA sequence: TGCGCCAGCAGCCCGGGACAATATGAAGCTTTCTTT. This sequence encodes CASSPGQYEAFF.

This chain uses TRBV5-1 with TRBJ2-7; 8 bases match TRBD2. The V gene end was trimmed by 4 bases and the J gene end by 0 bases; junction bases not matched to a gene: 9. Germline V gives CDR1 SGHRS, CDR2 YFSETQ. This CDR3 spans 16 amino acids. The CDR3 loop reads CASSLASAGDSYEQYF. The CDR3 bases are TGCGCCAGCAGCCTCGCGTCAGCGGGGGACTCCTACGAGCAGTACTTC.

This clone was counted only a few times. V gene TRBV5-8 combines with J gene TRBJ2-4; 7 nucleotides agree with TRBD1. Germline-derived CDR1 and CDR2 are SGHTS and YDEGEE. V dropped 4 bases and J dropped 1; count of bases not matched to a gene: 8. The CDR3 is 16 residues long. The CDR3 DNA is TGTGCCAGCAGCAAGAAACAGGGGATGGCCAAAAACATTCAGTACTTC. Its translation: CASSKKQGMAKNIQYF.

This clone was detected only a few times. The rearrangement links TRBV11-2 to TRBJ1-1; D gene ambiguous. Trimming took off 1 base at V and 0 bases at J, with 6 bases between the two ends. Per germline, CDR1 SGHAT and CDR2 FQNNGV. The CDR3 is 14 residues long. The CDR3 DNA sequence: TGTGCCAGCAGCTTAGGGCGCTTGAACACTGAAGCTTTCTTT. This encodes CASSLGRLNTEAFF.

The sample holds a few counts of this clone. The chain carries TRBV14 and TRBJ2-5; D is perhaps TRBD2 (6 bases). Looked up from germline, CDR1 is SGHDN and CDR2 is FVKESK. This CDR3 region has 16 residues. V shed 1 base and J shed 4 bases, with 16 bases lying between them. The DNA of the CDR3 is TGTGCCAGCAGCCAAGCTACTAGCTGGGGATCAGAGACCCAGTACTTC. Translation: CASSQATSWGSETQYF.

This clone was detected only a few times. V gene TRBV6-6 combines with J gene TRBJ2-7; D perhaps matches TRBD2 (6 bases). The V and J ends lost 5 bases and 3 bases respectively, with 11 bases between them. Germline assignment: CDR1 MNHNY and CDR2 SVGAGI (reference sequence). The CDR3 spans 13 residues. Written as DNA, the CDR3 is TGTGCCAGCAGTATGATGGAGGGCTACGAGCAGTACTTC. Translation: CASSMMEGYEQYF.

The J gene is TRBJ1-3, the V gene TRBV4-3, with D unclear. This CDR3 has 13 residues. CDR1 LGHNA and CDR2 YSLEER come from the germline V gene. The V gene lost 0 bases and the J gene lost 4 bases, with 4 bases spanning the gap. The CDR3 region is CASSQDRGNTIYF. CDR3 nucleotides: TGCGCCAGCAGCCAAGACAGGGGAAACACCATATATTTT.

V gene TRBV10-3 combines with J gene TRBJ2-3, with D tentatively TRBD1 or TRBD2 (5 bases each). The CDR3 sequence is 13 residues long. Trimming left V 0 bases short and J 4 bases short, with 5 bases between. Germline CDR1 is ENHRY and CDR2 is SYGVKD. The CDR3 spells CAISESGADTQYF. The DNA for the CDR3 is TGTGCCATCAGTGAGTCGGGGGCAGATACGCAGTATTTT.

This clone was observed a handful of times. The conserved closing phenylalanine or tryptophan is absent in this CDR3, likely reflecting a read error. The DNA is left out, because the CDR3 cannot be placed on it with certainty; the CDR3 is given as TCRdb lists it. The rearrangement joins TRBV4-1 to TRBJ2-3. Including both end residues, the CDR3 is 16 amino acids long. The germline gives CDR1 MGHRA, CDR2 YSYEKL. The CDR3 loop reads CASSQEGGSGAGGVFL.

The chain combines TRBV6-5 with TRBJ1-2; 8 bases match TRBD1. Germline CDR1 is MNHEY and CDR2 is SVGAGI. V dropped 4 bases and J dropped 4; count of bases not matched to a gene: 5. The CDR3 runs 14 residues. Here the CDR3 reads CASSSTGQAYGYTF. The CDR3 DNA follows: TGTGCCAGCAGTTCGACGGGACAGGCCTATGGCTACACCTTC.

The rearrangement uses TRBV25-1 and TRBJ2-5; no definite D call. The CDR3 totals 12 residues. The V and J ends lost 6 bases and 5 bases respectively, with 10 bases between them. Germline assignment: CDR1 MGHDK and CDR2 SYGVNS. DNA for the CDR3: TGTGCCAGCAGCGTAAAAGGGGAGACCCAGTACTTC. Protein product: CASSVKGETQYF.

This chain joins TRBV7-2 and TRBJ2-7, with D maybe TRBD1 (5 bases). The germline V gene has CDR1 SGHTA and CDR2 FQGNSA. V lost 2 bases, J lost 4 bases, and 12 bases lay in between. This CDR3 has 14 residues. The CDR3 sequence: CASSLKGPPYEQYF. Written as DNA, the CDR3 is TGTGCCAGCAGCTTAAAGGGGCCTCCTTACGAGCAGTACTTC.

In this sample, this clone turned up a few times. V gene TRBV7-2 combines with J gene TRBJ1-3; D is unclear. CDR3 length: 15 amino acids. V gave up 1 base and J gave up 1 base, with 8 bases separating them. Germline CDR1 is SGHTA and CDR2 is FQGNSA. In DNA form, the CDR3 reads TGTGCCAGCAGCTTAGGGGCAGCGTCTGGAAACACCATATATTTT. Translated: CASSLGAASGNTIYF.

This clone turned up a few times. This chain links TRBV19 with TRBJ1-2; 9 bases agree with TRBD1. The CDR3 has 17 residues. CDR1 is LNHDA, CDR2 SQIVND, per germline (reference sequence). V shed 6 bases, J shed 4 bases, and the junction held 15 bases outside the gene matches. This CDR3 reads CASRSPGQGYFSYGYTF. The CDR3 DNA reads TGTGCCAGTAGATCTCCGGGACAGGGCTATTTCAGCTATGGCTACACCTTC.

Only a few counts were recorded for this clone. This chain's CDR3 is CASRDGETQYF. As DNA, the CDR3 is TGTGCCAGCAGGGATGGGGAGACCCAGTACTTC. The gene calls are TRBV6-6 and TRBJ2-5; D remains ambiguous. The V gene lost 6 bases and the J gene lost 5 bases, with 7 bases spanning the gap. CDR1 MNHNY and CDR2 SVGAGI come from the germline V gene (reference sequence). This CDR3 has 11 residues.

In its sample, this clone was seen a few times. This sequence joins TRBV29-1 and TRBJ2-7; 9 positions match TRBD1. This CDR3 has 13 residues. V lost 5 bases to trimming and J lost 3 bases; unmatched junction nucleotides: 5. Per germline, CDR1 SQVTM and CDR2 ANQGSEA. CDR3 DNA: TGCAGCGTTATCCGGACAGGGGACTACGAGCAGTACTTC. Residues: CSVIRTGDYEQYF.

The CDR3 loop is CASLPLGQGFYEQYF. The CDR3 coding sequence is TGTGCCAGCCTACCCCTGGGACAGGGATTCTACGAGCAGTACTTC. The V gene is TRBV27, the J gene TRBJ2-7; TRBD1 aligns across 9 bases. Germline CDR1 MNHEY, CDR2 SMNVEV (reference sequence). There are 15 residues in the CDR3. Germline trimming cut 8 bases from V and 3 bases from J; bases unmatched to any gene: 11.